The 20 T cell receptor beta chains reported below all come from one sample, sequenced in a study of blood T cell repertoires in COVID-19. The table came from immunoSEQ multiplex PCR; TCRdb's copy has only in-frame clones and leaves some out. Here the sample spans tens of thousands of clones, 89% being singletons. Sequencing used peripheral blood. Receptors originate from a man in his sixties with acute or convalescent COVID-19.

The J gene is TRBJ1-1, the V gene TRBV6-6, with a weak D call TRBD1 (5 bases). V was trimmed by 7 bases and J by 2 bases, leaving 11 bases between them. Germline values: CDR1 MNHNY, CDR2 SVGAGI (reference sequence). This CDR3 has 13 residues. CDR3 coding DNA: TGTGCCAGCACCATGACAGTCAACACTGAAGCTTTCTTT. Its translation is CASTMTVNTEAFF.

The chain recombines TRBV5-4 with TRBJ1-4; D not certain. The CDR3 is made up of 13 amino acids. The germline V gene encodes CDR1 SGHNT and CDR2 YYREEE (reference sequence). Trimming took 0 bases from V and 5 from J, leaving 5 bases between them. CDR3: CASSLGANEKLFF. The DNA of the CDR3 is TGTGCCAGCAGCTTGGGCGCAAATGAAAAACTGTTTTTT.

The V gene is TRBV30, the J gene TRBJ1-1; D is unresolved. Germline lookup yields CDR1 GTSNPN and CDR2 SVGIG (reference sequence). The V and J ends lost 6 bases and 3 bases respectively, with 11 bases between them. The CDR3 extends over 12 amino acids. Here the CDR3 DNA reads TGTGCCTGTCAGACGGGGTACACTGAAGCTTTCTTT. Its translation is CACQTGYTEAFF.

CDR3 sequence reads: CASTLRQGVEQYF. The CDR3 nucleotides are TGTGCCAGCACCCTACGACAGGGTGTCGAGCAGTACTTC. The chain links TRBV7-9 to TRBJ2-7; 7 nucleotides match TRBD1. The V segment lost 7 bases and the J segment 6 bases; nucleotides outside the gene matches: 9. Germline assignment: CDR1 SEHNR and CDR2 FQNEAQ (reference sequence). The CDR3 extends over 13 amino acids.

This chain uses TRBV11-2 with TRBJ2-2, with D hard to call. The CDR3 runs 14 residues. V was trimmed by 5 bases and J by 1 base, leaving 8 bases between them. Germline V gene data show CDR1 as SGHAT and CDR2 as FQNNGV. The CDR3 DNA follows: TGTGCCAGCAGCCCAGACTGGAACACCGGGGAGCTGTTTTTT. This translates into CASSPDWNTGELFF. Together with reference TRBV11-2 and TRBJ2-2, the CDR3 gives the full variable domain: EAGVAQSPRYKIIEKRQSVAFWCNPISGHATLYWYQQILGQGPKLLIQFQNNGVVDDSQLPKDRFSAERLKGVDSTLKIQPAKLEDSAVYLCASSPDWNTGELFFGEGSRLTVL.

The rearrangement joins TRBV24-1 to TRBJ1-5; D is unclear. Germline assignment: CDR1 KGHDR and CDR2 SFDVKD. This CDR3 contains 16 residues. Trimming pared 2 bases from V and 0 bases from J, leaving 10 bases between. The CDR3 is CATSDSRAYSNQPQHF. The CDR3 nucleotides read TGTGCCACCAGTGATTCTAGAGCTTATAGCAATCAGCCCCAGCATTTT.

The rearrangement links TRBV6-1 to TRBJ1-3, with D perhaps matching TRBD1 (5 bases). Germline V gene sequence: CDR1 MNHNS, CDR2 SASEGT. The CDR3 runs to 14 residues. The V end lost 7 bases, the J end lost 3 bases, and 13 bases lay between the germline ends. CDR3 protein: CASITGLGGNTIYF. CDR3 bases: TGTGCCAGCATAACGGGACTTGGTGGAAACACCATATATTTT.

V gene TRBV5-6 combines with J gene TRBJ1-5; no firm D call. Between the trimmed V and J ends, which lost 0 bases and 7 bases, there was a span of 14 bases. The CDR3 loop spans 15 amino acids. CDR1 SGHDT and CDR2 YYEEEE come from the germline V gene. The CDR3 loop is CASSLVTAPEQPQHF. CDR3 DNA: TGTGCCAGCAGCTTGGTCACTGCCCCTGAGCAGCCCCAGCATTTT.

The chain combines TRBV9 with TRBJ1-3, with a weak D call TRBD1 (5 bases). This CDR3 comprises 13 residues. The ends were cut back, 3 bases at V and 2 bases at J, with 6 bases in the middle. In germline, CDR1 is SGDLS, CDR2 YYNGEE. This CDR3 is CASSEGPGNTIYF. In DNA, the CDR3 is TGTGCCAGCAGCGAGGGGCCTGGAAACACCATATATTTT.

This sequence joins TRBV6-1 and TRBJ1-6; TRBD1 matches at 9 bases. CDR3 size: 20 residues. With 3 bases clipped from V and 9 bases from J, the junction kept 21 bases outside the gene matches. Germline values: CDR1 MNHNS, CDR2 SASEGT. The DNA for the CDR3 is TGTGCCAGCAGTGACCGTCAGGGGGACAGGGCCTCTCGAGGAATTTCACCCCTCCACTTT. It is translated as CASSDRQGDRASRGISPLHF.

This clone was detected once. The CDR3 coding sequence is TGTGCCAGCATCATTCAGGGGGATCCGAACACTGAAGCTTTCTTT. Translated: CASIIQGDPNTEAFF. This sequence joins TRBV13 and TRBJ1-1, with 7 bases aligning to TRBD1. This CDR3 has 15 residues. The V segment lost 7 bases and the J segment 1 base; nucleotides outside the gene matches: 9. Per the germline V gene, CDR1 is PRHDT and CDR2 is FYEKMQ (reference sequence).

This chain connects TRBV11-2 to TRBJ2-6; D remains unclear. Trimming left V 1 base short and J 0 bases short, with 7 bases between. The CDR3 sequence is 16 residues long. CDR1 and CDR2 from the germline V gene are SGHAT and FQNNGV. The CDR3 bases are TGTGCCAGCAGCTTAGGGGTAGCCTCTGGGGCCAACGTCCTGACTTTC. This sequence encodes CASSLGVASGANVLTF.

The gene calls are TRBV5-1 and TRBJ1-4, with D unclear. The CDR3 spans 15 residues. Germline loops: CDR1 SGHRS, CDR2 YFSETQ. V lost 0 bases and J 3 bases, leaving 9 bases between the germline ends. The CDR3 coding sequence is TGCGCCAGCAGCTTGGATCCTTACTCTAATGAAAAACTGTTTTTT. As protein: CASSLDPYSNEKLFF.

V and J are TRBV2 and TRBJ2-1; no firm D call. There are 14 residues in the CDR3. CDR1 is SNHLY and CDR2 is FYNNEI in the germline V gene. V was trimmed by 4 bases and J by 5 bases, leaving 12 bases between them. Written as DNA, the CDR3 is TGTGCCAGCAGTGCAACAGACCTAAACAATGAGCAGTTCTTC. Translation gives CASSATDLNNEQFF. Using reference TRBV2 and TRBJ2-1 for the parts outside the CDR3, the full variable domain is EPEVTQTPSHQVTQMGQEVILRCVPISNHLYFYWYRQILGQKVEFLVSFYNNEISEKSEIFDDQFSVERPDGSNFTLKIRSTKLEDSAMYFCASSATDLNNEQFFGPGTRLTVL.

V and J are TRBV19 and TRBJ2-5; unclear D gene. The CDR3 is 15 amino acids. CDR1 and CDR2 from the germline V gene are LNHDA and SQIVND (reference sequence). V lost 8 bases and J 0 bases, leaving 16 bases between the germline ends. CDR3 amino acids: CASRGRLEYQETQYF. The CDR3 bases are TGTGCCAGTCGAGGTCGGCTGGAGTACCAAGAGACCCAGTACTTC.

The chain links TRBV11-3 to TRBJ2-7; the D gene is possibly TRBD1 (6 bases). The CDR3 has 14 residues. Germline V gene data show CDR1 as SGHNT and CDR2 as YENEEA. Trimming took 5 bases from V and 6 from J, leaving 17 bases between them. The CDR3 is CASSVSRGSLEQYF. For the CDR3, the DNA is TGTGCCAGCAGCGTGAGCAGGGGTTCCCTCGAGCAGTACTTC. Full variable domain (remainder filled in from reference TRBV11-3 and TRBJ2-7): EAGVVQSPRYKIIEKKQPVAFWCNPISGHNTLYWYLQNLGQGPELLIRYENEEAVDDSQLPKDRFSAERLKGVDSTLKIQPAELGDSAVYLCASSVSRGSLEQYFGPGTRLTVT.

V is TRBV6-5 and J is TRBJ2-2, with no clear D. Trimming removed 0 bases at V and 1 base at J, with 9 bases between. The CDR3 extends over 16 amino acids. Per germline, CDR1 MNHEY and CDR2 SVGAGI. The CDR3 here is CASSYSKIQNTGELFF. The CDR3 nucleotides are TGTGCCAGCAGTTACTCGAAAATACAGAACACCGGGGAGCTGTTTTTT.

This chain joins TRBV29-1 and TRBJ1-1; D might be TRBD1 (6 bases). Germline CDR1 SQVTM, CDR2 ANQGSEA. The CDR3 loop spans 13 amino acids. Trimming removed 5 bases at V and 3 bases at J, with 13 bases between. The CDR3 sequence: CSVRQGIDTEAFF. CDR3 DNA: TGCAGCGTTCGTCAGGGGATCGACACTGAAGCTTTCTTT.

The chain is built from TRBV6-5 and TRBJ2-2, with D unresolved. Germline assignment: CDR1 MNHEY and CDR2 SVGAGI. This CDR3 has 13 amino acids. Trimming left V 5 bases short and J 5 bases short, with 9 bases between. Written as DNA, the CDR3 is TGTGCCAGCAGTACCCTCAGAACCGGGGAGCTGTTTTTT. It codes for CASSTLRTGELFF.

Written as DNA, the CDR3 is TGCAGCGTGACAGGGCCGGTAACTGAAGCTTTCTTT. It translates to CSVTGPVTEAFF. The rearrangement uses TRBV29-1 and TRBJ1-1, with 7 bases identical to TRBD1. This CDR3 contains 12 residues. Germline CDR1 and CDR2: SQVTM and ANQGSEA. Trimming at V came to 6 bases and at J to 5 bases, leaving 6 bases not matched to a gene.